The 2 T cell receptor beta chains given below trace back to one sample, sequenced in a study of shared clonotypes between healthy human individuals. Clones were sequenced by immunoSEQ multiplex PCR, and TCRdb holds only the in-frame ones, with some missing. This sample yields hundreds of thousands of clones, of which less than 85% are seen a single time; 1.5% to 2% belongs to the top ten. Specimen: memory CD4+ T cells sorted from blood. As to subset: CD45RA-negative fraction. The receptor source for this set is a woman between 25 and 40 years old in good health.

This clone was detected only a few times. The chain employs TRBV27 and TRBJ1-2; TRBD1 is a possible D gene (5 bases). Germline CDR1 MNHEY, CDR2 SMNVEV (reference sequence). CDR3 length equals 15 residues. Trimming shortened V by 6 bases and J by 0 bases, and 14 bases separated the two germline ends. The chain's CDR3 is CASSPTKTANYGYTF. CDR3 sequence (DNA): TGTGCCAGCAGCCCCACTAAGACAGCTAACTATGGCTACACCTTC.

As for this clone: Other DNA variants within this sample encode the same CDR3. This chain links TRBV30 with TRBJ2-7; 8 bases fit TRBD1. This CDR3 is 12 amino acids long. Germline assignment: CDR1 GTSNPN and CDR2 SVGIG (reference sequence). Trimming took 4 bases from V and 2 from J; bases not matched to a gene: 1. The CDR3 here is CAWTGGTYEQYF. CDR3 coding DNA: TGTGCCTGGACAGGGGGCACCTACGAGCAGTACTTC.